Each of the 2 T cell receptor beta chains below was sequenced from the same sample in a study of blood T cell repertoires in COVID-19. Sequencing used immunoSEQ multiplex PCR; TCRdb keeps in-frame clones, though not all of them. The sample has about 90,000 clones, about 80% seen once. Specimen: peripheral blood. Receptors were obtained from a woman aged 65 to 85 with acute or convalescent COVID-19.

This clone has at least ten counts. This sample includes further DNA sequences coding for the same CDR3. V and J are TRBV14 and TRBJ2-1; 12 nucleotides agree with TRBD2. The germline V gene has CDR1 SGHDN and CDR2 FVKESK. The CDR3 extends over 15 amino acids. With 3 bases clipped from V and 6 bases from J, the junction kept 3 bases outside the gene matches. The CDR3 DNA is TGTGCCAGCAGCCAGACTAGCGGGGGAGGCAATGAGCAGTTCTTC. Translated, it gives CASSQTSGGGNEQFF. The complete variable domain, with remaining parts taken from reference TRBV14 and TRBJ2-1, reads EAGVTQFPSHSVIEKGQTVTLRCDPISGHDNLYWYRRVMGKEIKFLLHFVKESKQDESGMPNNRFLAERTGGTYSTLKVQPAELEDSGVYFCASSQTSGGGNEQFFGPGTRLTVL.

The J gene is TRBJ2-6, the V gene TRBV9; tentative D call: TRBD2 (6 bases). There are 17 residues in the CDR3. Trimming pared 3 bases from V and 0 bases from J, leaving 13 bases between. Looked up from germline, CDR1 is SGDLS and CDR2 is YYNGEE. The chain's CDR3 is CASSDGTSSSGANVLTF. The CDR3, as DNA: TGTGCCAGCAGCGACGGGACTTCAAGCTCTGGGGCCAACGTCCTGACTTTC.